Each of the 23 T cell receptor beta chains below was sequenced from the same sample in a study of CD8+CD57+ T cells in acquired aplastic anemia. Those patients picked for sequencing had displayed CD8+CD57+ cell expansion on flow cytometry. Genomic DNA constituted the template upon which TCR beta VDJ and CDR3 profiling was performed. TCRdb re-called the reads with MiXCR, one entry per CDR3 protein. Among under 200,000 distinct CDR3 sequences listed, 70% to 75% were seen once. Input material: sorted CD4+, CD8+, or CD8+CD57+ T cells (not recorded which) from PBMCs. The receptors originated from a human donor with aplastic anemia.

The V gene is TRBV5-1, the J gene TRBJ1-6, with D possibly matching TRBD1 (5 bases). CDR3 size: 14 residues. The germline V gene encodes CDR1 SGHRS and CDR2 YFSETQ. Trimming left V 0 bases short and J 10 bases short, with 11 bases between. The CDR3 DNA sequence: TGCGCCAGCAGCTTGGCAGGGAGTGGGTCACCCCTCCACTTT. Protein: CASSLAGSGSPLHF.

This clonotype was counted ten times or more. The chain carries TRBV6-4 and TRBJ2-3, with a weak D call TRBD2 (7 bases). The V gene's germline CDR1 is MRHNA and CDR2 SNTAGT. V gave up 2 bases and J gave up 0 bases, with 12 bases separating them. The CDR3 totals 16 residues. The CDR3 DNA is TGTGCCAGCAGTGACAAGGGCGGGGGCAGCACAGATACGCAGTATTTT. Its protein is CASSDKGGGSTDTQYF.

In DNA form, the CDR3 reads TGTGCCAGCAGTGAATCCATTTATGCACCCCTCCACTTT. The encoded protein is CASSESIYAPLHF. The chain recombines TRBV2 with TRBJ1-6; D is unresolved. CDR3 length equals 13 residues. V lost 2 bases, J lost 11 bases, and 10 bases lay in between. From germline, CDR1 is SNHLY and CDR2 FYNNEI. Supplemented by reference TRBV2 and TRBJ1-6, the full variable domain reads EPEVTQTPSHQVTQMGQEVILRCVPISNHLYFYWYRQILGQKVEFLVSFYNNEISEKSEIFDDQFSVERPDGSNFTLKIRSTKLEDSAMYFCASSESIYAPLHFGNGTRLTVT.

The sample holds many counts of this clonotype. The rearrangement links TRBV7-7 to TRBJ2-5; 16 bases line up with TRBD2. The V gene's germline CDR1 is SSHAT and CDR2 FNYEAQ (reference sequence). There are 19 residues in the CDR3. J lost 2 bases, V lost 1 base, and 7 bases had no gene match. The CDR3 protein is CASSLGGLAGGPWQETQYF. CDR3 nucleotide sequence: TGTGCCAGCAGCTTAGGGGGACTAGCGGGGGGGCCTTGGCAAGAGACCCAGTACTTC.

The chain recombines TRBV7-3 with TRBJ2-7; D might be TRBD1 or TRBD2, each matching 6 bases. Per the germline V gene, CDR1 is SGHTA and CDR2 is FQGTGA. This CDR3 is 13 amino acids long. V gave up 6 bases and J gave up 3 bases, with 12 bases separating them. In nucleotides, the CDR3 is TGTGCCAGCAGTCTAGGGGGACTCTACGAGCAGTACTTC. It yields the protein CASSLGGLYEQYF.

This clonotype was recorded only once. A read error may produce the germline difference seen at one junction end. V gene TRBV13 combines with J gene TRBJ1-6; TRBD1 matches 10 bases. The CDR3 spans 14 residues. CDR1 is PRHDT, CDR2 FYEKMQ, per germline (reference sequence). CDR3 DNA: TGCGCCAGCAGCCCCGGGACAGGGGATTCACCCCTCCACTTT. Residues: CASSPGTGDSPLHF.

The J gene is TRBJ2-3, the V gene TRBV2; 8 bases line up with TRBD2. The CDR3 extends over 15 amino acids. Trimming removed 8 bases from V and 0 bases from J; junction bases left unmatched: 7. Germline lookup yields CDR1 SNHLY and CDR2 FYNNEI. The CDR3 nucleotides are TGTGCCAGCCAATTCGGGAGGGGTAGCACAGATACGCAGTATTTT. It encodes CASQFGRGSTDTQYF.

This chain uses TRBV19 with TRBJ1-5; no definite D call. Germline assignment: CDR1 LNHDA and CDR2 SQIVND (reference sequence). The CDR3 has 15 amino acids. The V and J ends lost 3 bases and 2 bases respectively, with 11 bases between them. CDR3 amino acids: CASSMLGLGNQPQHF. Here the CDR3 DNA reads TGTGCCAGTAGTATGTTAGGTCTGGGCAATCAGCCCCAGCATTTT.

The chain couples TRBV6-5 to TRBJ1-5, with D perhaps TRBD1 (5 bases). Trimming took 7 bases from V and 3 from J, leaving 10 bases between them. The CDR3 loop spans 13 amino acids. Germline lookup yields CDR1 MNHEY and CDR2 SVGAGI. CDR3 amino acids: CASTRGTNQPQHF. The CDR3 region has the DNA TGTGCCAGCACTCGGGGGACCAATCAGCCCCAGCATTTT.

The genes are TRBV6-1 and TRBJ2-5; TRBD2 aligns across 13 bases. The CDR3 totals 14 residues. Germline V CDR1 and CDR2: MNHNS, SASEGT. V dropped 10 bases and J dropped 3; count of bases not matched to a gene: 5. CDR3 residues: CATTSGGDEETQYF. The DNA for the CDR3 is TGTGCCACCACTAGCGGGGGGGACGAAGAGACCCAGTACTTC.

The CDR3 region has the DNA TGTGCCAGCAACGCAGATGGGTACGAGCAGTACTTC. Translated: CASNADGYEQYF. The chain is built from TRBV9 and TRBJ2-7; D not resolved. Germline V lookup: CDR1 SGDLS, CDR2 YYNGEE. There are 12 residues in the CDR3. V was clipped by 6 bases and J by 4 bases, with 11 bases between them.

The rearrangement joins TRBV15 to TRBJ2-3; D perhaps matches TRBD1 (5 bases). Germline V gene data show CDR1 as LNHNV and CDR2 as YYDKDF (reference sequence). The CDR3 covers 14 residues. V was clipped by 4 bases and J by 4 bases, with 12 bases between them. CDR3 nucleotide sequence: TGTGCCACCAGCACGCCCCAGGGATCAGATACGCAGTATTTT. This sequence encodes CATSTPQGSDTQYF.

This clonotype was seen a handful of times. The CDR3 sequence: CAIRDRDNQPQHF. The CDR3 DNA reads TGTGCCATCAGGGACAGGGATAATCAGCCCCAGCATTTT. The chain employs TRBV10-3 and TRBJ1-5; 8 positions match TRBD1. This CDR3 comprises 13 residues. The V gene end was trimmed by 6 bases and the J gene end by 4 bases; junction bases not matched to a gene: 2. Germline V gives CDR1 ENHRY, CDR2 SYGVKD.

CDR3 in DNA: TGTGCCAGTAGTCCTGAGCACACTGTGGGGTATGGCTACACCTTC. Protein: CASSPEHTVGYGYTF. V and J are TRBV19 and TRBJ1-2; D gene ambiguous. Germline V gives CDR1 LNHDA, CDR2 SQIVND (reference sequence). V gave up 5 bases and J gave up 5 bases, with 18 bases separating them. The CDR3 spans 15 residues.

This chain connects TRBV15 to TRBJ2-3; 10 bases align to TRBD2. CDR1 is LNHNV and CDR2 is YYDKDF in the germline V gene (reference sequence). Trimming took 0 bases from V and 4 from J; bases not matched to a gene: 10. The CDR3 spans 18 residues. CDR3 in DNA: TGTGCCACCAGCAGAGATTTAGGAGCGGGGGGGCGATCAGATACGCAGTATTTT. Its protein product is CATSRDLGAGGRSDTQYF.

The chain is built from TRBV25-1 and TRBJ1-2; weak D call: TRBD1 (6 bases). V was clipped by 0 bases and J by 6 bases, with 14 bases between them. Germline V CDR1 and CDR2: MGHDK, SYGVNS. This CDR3 has 15 amino acids. The CDR3 reads CASSEYVGGADGYTF. In nucleotides, the CDR3 is TGTGCCAGCAGTGAATATGTCGGGGGCGCAGATGGCTACACCTTC.

This chain uses TRBV15 with TRBJ2-1; TRBD2 is a possible D gene (7 bases). Germline V gene data show CDR1 as LNHNV and CDR2 as YYDKDF (reference sequence). The CDR3 covers 16 residues. With 1 base removed from V and 2 bases from J, the gap between germline ends came to 12 bases. CDR3: CATSRGGGQTYNEQFF. The CDR3 nucleotides read TGTGCCACCAGCAGAGGGGGGGGACAAACCTACAATGAGCAGTTCTTC.

This clonotype was seen at least ten times. The J gene is TRBJ2-5, the V gene TRBV28; D uncertain. The V gene's germline CDR1 is MDHEN and CDR2 SYDVKM. Trimming left V 4 bases short and J 7 bases short, with 16 bases between. The CDR3 has 14 residues. The DNA of the CDR3 is TGTGCCAGCAGTTGGCCCAGTCTGTTGGGGACCCAGTACTTC. Encoded protein: CASSWPSLLGTQYF.

The chain recombines TRBV5-5 with TRBJ1-1; D is uncertain. Trimming took 4 bases from V and 4 from J, leaving 14 bases between them. The CDR3 consists of 14 residues. CDR1 is SGHKS, CDR2 YYEKEE, per germline (reference sequence). The CDR3 bases are TGTGCCAGCAGCCACTTCGGGGAGATCACTGAAGCTTTCTTT. Translation: CASSHFGEITEAFF.

The chain has TRBV7-8 and TRBJ1-1; TRBD1 might be the D (6 bases). CDR1 is SGHVS and CDR2 is FQNEAQ in the germline V gene. The CDR3 has 12 residues. V was clipped by 6 bases and J by 13 bases, with 18 bases between them. Here the CDR3 reads CASSPNTGMVFF. CDR3 nucleotides: TGTGCCAGCAGTCCCAATACAGGGATGGTTTTCTTT.

The V call is TRBV3-1, the J call TRBJ2-7; D remains ambiguous. Germline loops: CDR1 LGHDT, CDR2 YNNKEL (reference sequence). The CDR3 length is 14 residues. Trimming shortened V by 2 bases and J by 0 bases, and 8 bases separated the two germline ends. The CDR3 spells CASSQTENSYEQYF. For the CDR3, the DNA is TGTGCCAGCAGCCAAACGGAAAACTCCTACGAGCAGTACTTC.

CDR3 bases: TGTGCCAGCAGTGAAGCGCAAGAGTCAGAGACCCAGTACTTC. Protein: CASSEAQESETQYF. This chain links TRBV6-4 with TRBJ2-5; D ambiguous. The CDR3 extends over 14 amino acids. The germline gives CDR1 MRHNA, CDR2 SNTAGT. Trimming took off 3 bases at V and 4 bases at J, with 12 bases between the two ends.

The chain recombines TRBV5-1 with TRBJ2-2; 7 nucleotides match TRBD1. V shed 4 bases and J 6 bases; nucleotides not matched to a gene: 9. CDR1 is SGHRS, CDR2 YFSETQ, per germline. The CDR3 extends over 15 amino acids. CDR3 bases: TGCGCCAGCAGCCCAGGGACAGAAAAGTCCGGGGAGCTGTTTTTT. This translates into CASSPGTEKSGELFF.